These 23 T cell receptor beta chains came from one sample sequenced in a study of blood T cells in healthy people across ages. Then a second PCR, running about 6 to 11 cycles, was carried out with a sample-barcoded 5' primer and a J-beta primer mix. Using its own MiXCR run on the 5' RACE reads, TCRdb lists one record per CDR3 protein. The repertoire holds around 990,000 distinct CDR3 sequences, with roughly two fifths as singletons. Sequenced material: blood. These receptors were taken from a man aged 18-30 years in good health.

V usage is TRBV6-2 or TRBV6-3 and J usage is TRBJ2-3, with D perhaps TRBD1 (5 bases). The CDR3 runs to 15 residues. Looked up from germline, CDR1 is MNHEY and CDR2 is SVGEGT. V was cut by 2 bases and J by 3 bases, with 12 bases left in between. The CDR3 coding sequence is TGTGCCAGCAGTTACCTTAATCGACAGACAGATACGCAGTATTTT. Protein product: CASSYLNRQTDTQYF.

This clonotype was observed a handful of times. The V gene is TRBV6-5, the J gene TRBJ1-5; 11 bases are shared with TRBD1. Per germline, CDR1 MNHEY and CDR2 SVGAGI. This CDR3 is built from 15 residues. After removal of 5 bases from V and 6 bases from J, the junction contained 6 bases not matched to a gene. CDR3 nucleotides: TGTGCCAGCAGTCCCGGACAGGGGGCATCTCAGCCCCAGCATTTT. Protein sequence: CASSPGQGASQPQHF.

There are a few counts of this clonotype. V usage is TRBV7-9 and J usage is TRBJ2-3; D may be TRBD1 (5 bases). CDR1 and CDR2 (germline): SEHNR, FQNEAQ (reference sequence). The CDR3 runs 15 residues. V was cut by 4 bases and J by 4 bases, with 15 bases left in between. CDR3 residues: CASSSQGWVPDTQYF. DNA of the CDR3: TGTGCCAGCAGCTCCCAGGGATGGGTACCAGATACGCAGTATTTT.

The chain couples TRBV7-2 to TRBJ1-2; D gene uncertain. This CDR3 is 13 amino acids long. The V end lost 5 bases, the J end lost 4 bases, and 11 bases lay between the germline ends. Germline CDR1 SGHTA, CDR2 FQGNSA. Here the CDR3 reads CASSRKTAYGYTF. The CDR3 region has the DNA TGTGCCAGCAGCCGCAAAACAGCCTATGGCTACACCTTC.

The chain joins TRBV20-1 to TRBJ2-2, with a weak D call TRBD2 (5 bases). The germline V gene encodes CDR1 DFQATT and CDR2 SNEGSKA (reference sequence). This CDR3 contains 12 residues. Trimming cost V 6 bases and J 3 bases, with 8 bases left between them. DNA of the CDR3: TGCAGTGCGGCGGGCGACACCGGGGAGCTGTTTTTT. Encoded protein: CSAAGDTGELFF.

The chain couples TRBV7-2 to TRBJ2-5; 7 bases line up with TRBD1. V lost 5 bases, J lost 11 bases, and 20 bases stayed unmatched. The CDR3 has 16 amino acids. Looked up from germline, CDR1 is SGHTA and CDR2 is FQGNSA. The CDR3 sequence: CASSPHRGQTDNEQYF. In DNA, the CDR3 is TGTGCCAGCAGCCCTCACAGGGGCCAGACCGACAATGAGCAGTACTTC.

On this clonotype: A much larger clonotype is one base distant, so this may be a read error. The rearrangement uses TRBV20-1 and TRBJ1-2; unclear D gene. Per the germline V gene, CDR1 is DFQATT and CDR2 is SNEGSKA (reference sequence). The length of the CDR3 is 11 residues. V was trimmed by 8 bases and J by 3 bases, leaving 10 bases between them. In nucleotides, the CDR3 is TGCAGTACACCAGTTGACTATGGCTACACCTTC. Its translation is CSTPVDYGYTF.

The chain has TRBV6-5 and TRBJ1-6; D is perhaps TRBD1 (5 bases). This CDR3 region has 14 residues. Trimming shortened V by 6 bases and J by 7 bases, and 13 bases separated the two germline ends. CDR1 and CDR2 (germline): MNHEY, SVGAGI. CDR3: CASSNTGKNSPLHF. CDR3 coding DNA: TGTGCCAGCAGCAACACAGGAAAAAATTCACCCCTCCACTTT.

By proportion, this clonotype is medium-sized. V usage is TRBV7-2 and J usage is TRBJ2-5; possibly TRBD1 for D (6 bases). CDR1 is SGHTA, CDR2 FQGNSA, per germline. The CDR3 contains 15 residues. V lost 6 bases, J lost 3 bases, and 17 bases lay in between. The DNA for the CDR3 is TGTGCCAGCAGTCCGACAGGTCTCATTAAAGAGACCCAGTACTTC. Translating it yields CASSPTGLIKETQYF.

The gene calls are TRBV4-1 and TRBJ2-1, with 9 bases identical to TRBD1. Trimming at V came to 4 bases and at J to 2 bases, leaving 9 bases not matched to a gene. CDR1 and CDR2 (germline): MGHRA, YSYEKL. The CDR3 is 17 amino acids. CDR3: CASSPYEDRGTYNEQFF. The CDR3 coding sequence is TGCGCCAGCAGCCCTTATGAGGACAGGGGTACCTACAATGAGCAGTTCTTC.

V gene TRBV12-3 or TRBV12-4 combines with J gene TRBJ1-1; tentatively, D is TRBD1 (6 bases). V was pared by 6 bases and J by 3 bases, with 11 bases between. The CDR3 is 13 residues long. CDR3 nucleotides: TGTGCCAGCAGCCCGAACAGGGACACTGAAGCTTTCTTT. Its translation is CASSPNRDTEAFF.

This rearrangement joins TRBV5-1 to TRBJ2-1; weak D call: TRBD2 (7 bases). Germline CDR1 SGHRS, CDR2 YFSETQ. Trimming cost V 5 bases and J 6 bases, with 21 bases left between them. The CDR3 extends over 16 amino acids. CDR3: CASSSRGGAPCNEQFF. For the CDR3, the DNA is TGCGCCAGCAGTTCGAGGGGGGGGGCACCCTGCAATGAGCAGTTCTTC.

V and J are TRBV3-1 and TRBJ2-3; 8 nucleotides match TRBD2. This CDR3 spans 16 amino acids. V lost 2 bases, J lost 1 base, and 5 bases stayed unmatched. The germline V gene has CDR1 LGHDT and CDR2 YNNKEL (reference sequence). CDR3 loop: CASSQYGTSRTDTQYF. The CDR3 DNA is TGTGCCAGCAGCCAATACGGGACTAGTCGCACAGATACGCAGTATTTT.

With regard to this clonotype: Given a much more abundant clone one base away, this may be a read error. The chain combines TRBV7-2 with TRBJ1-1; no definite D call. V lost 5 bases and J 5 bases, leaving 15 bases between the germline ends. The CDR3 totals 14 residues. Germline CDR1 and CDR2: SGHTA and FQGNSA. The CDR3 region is CTSSAPGVGTEAFF. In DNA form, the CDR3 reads TGTACCAGCAGCGCCCCCGGGGTAGGGACTGAAGCTTTCTTT. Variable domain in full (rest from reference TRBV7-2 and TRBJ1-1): GAGVSQSPSNKVTEKGKDVELRCDPISGHTALYWYRQSLGQGLEFLIYFQGNSAPDKSGLPSDRFSAERTGGSVSTLTIQRTQQEDSAVYLCTSSAPGVGTEAFFGQGTRLTVV.

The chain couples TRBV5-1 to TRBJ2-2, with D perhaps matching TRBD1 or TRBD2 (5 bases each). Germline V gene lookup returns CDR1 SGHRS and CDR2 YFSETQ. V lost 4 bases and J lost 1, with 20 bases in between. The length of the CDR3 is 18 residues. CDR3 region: CASSPIRMGRMNTGELFF. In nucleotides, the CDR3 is TGCGCCAGCAGCCCTATCCGAATGGGACGGATGAACACCGGGGAGCTGTTTTTT.

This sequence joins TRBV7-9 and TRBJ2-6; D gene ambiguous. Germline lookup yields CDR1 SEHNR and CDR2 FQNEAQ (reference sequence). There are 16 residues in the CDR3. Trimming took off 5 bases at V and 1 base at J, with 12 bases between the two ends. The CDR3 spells CASSRTLTSGANVLTF. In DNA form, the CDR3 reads TGTGCCAGCAGCCGTACCTTAACGTCTGGGGCCAACGTCCTGACTTTC.

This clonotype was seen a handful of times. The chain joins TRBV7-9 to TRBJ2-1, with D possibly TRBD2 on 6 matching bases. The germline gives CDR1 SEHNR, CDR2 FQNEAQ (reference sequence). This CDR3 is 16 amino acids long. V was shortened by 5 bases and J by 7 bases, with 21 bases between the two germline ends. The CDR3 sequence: CASSPPGTFSRNEQFF. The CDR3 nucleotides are TGTGCCAGCAGCCCACCCGGGACTTTCTCCAGGAATGAGCAGTTCTTC.

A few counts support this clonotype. CDR3 residues: CASSYATGTNEKLFF. For the CDR3, the DNA is TGCGCCAGCAGCTATGCGACAGGGACTAATGAAAAACTGTTTTTT. The V and J genes are TRBV5-1 and TRBJ1-4; 7 bases are shared with TRBD1. The CDR3 totals 15 residues. The germline gives CDR1 SGHRS, CDR2 YFSETQ. V lost 3 bases and J lost 2; bases outside the gene matches: 4.

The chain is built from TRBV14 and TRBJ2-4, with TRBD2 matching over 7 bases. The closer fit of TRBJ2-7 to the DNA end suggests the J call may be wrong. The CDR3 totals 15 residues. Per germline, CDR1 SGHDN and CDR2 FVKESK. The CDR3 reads CASSSLPGTTYEQYF. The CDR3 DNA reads TGTGCCAGCAGCTCACTCCCGGGGACTACCTACGAGCAGTACTTC.

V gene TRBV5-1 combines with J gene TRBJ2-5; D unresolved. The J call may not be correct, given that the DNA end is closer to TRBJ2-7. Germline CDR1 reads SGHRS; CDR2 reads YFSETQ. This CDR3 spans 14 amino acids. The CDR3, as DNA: TGCGCCAGCAGCCTGGGGTCCGGAGCAGACGAGCAGTACTTC. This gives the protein CASSLGSGADEQYF.

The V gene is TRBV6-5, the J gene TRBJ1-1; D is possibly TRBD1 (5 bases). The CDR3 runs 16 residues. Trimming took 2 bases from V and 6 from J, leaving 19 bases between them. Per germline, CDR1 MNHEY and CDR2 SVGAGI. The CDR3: CASSYIMWGGDAEAFF. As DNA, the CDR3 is TGTGCCAGCAGTTACATCATGTGGGGAGGGGACGCTGAAGCTTTCTTT.

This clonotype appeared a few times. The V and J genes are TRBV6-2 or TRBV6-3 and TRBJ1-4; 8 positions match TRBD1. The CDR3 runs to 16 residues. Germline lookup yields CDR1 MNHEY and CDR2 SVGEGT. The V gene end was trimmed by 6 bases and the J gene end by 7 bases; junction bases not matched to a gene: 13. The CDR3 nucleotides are TGTGCCAGCAGAGACAGGGGAGGGACCTTGCGTGAAAAACTGTTTTTT. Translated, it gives CASRDRGGTLREKLFF.

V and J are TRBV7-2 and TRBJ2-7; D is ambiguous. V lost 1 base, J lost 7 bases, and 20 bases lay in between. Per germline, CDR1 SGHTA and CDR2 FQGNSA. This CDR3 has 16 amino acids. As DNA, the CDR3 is TGTGCCAGCAGCTTAGTAGGGCTACTTCTAAACAATGAGCAGTACTTC. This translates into CASSLVGLLLNNEQYF. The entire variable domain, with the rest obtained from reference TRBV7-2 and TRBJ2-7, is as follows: GAGVSQSPSNKVTEKGKDVELRCDPISGHTALYWYRQSLGQGLEFLIYFQGNSAPDKSGLPSDRFSAERTGGSVSTLTIQRTQQEDSAVYLCASSLVGLLLNNEQYFGPGTRLTVT.